This is a list of T cell receptor beta chains from one sample in a study of PD-L1 blockade in urothelial cancer. Assay: immunoSEQ multiplex PCR; the TCRdb copy retains only in-frame clones and omits some. The table records tens of thousands of clones, about 85% of them present only once. This material consisted of PBMCs, taken around atezolizumab (anti-PD-L1) treatment. The receptors were sampled from a man in his fifties or sixties with urothelial cancer. CDR3s include the opening cysteine and the closing phenylalanine or tryptophan. Each record gives: V gene, D gene, J gene, clone size, CDR3 DNA, CDR3 protein. The D gene is left open where the match is weak. Clone size is stated in some rows and not others, as once, few, many or a class when expanded.

TRBV15	TRBD2	TRBJ2-3	.	TGTGCCACCAGCAGAGATCTCAGCGGGACCAGCACAGATACGCAGTATTTT	CATSRDLSGTSTDTQYF
TRBV5-1	TRBD2	TRBJ2-7	.	TGCGCCAGCAGCTTGACCCTTAGCGGGAGAGTCTACGAGCAGTACTTC	CASSLTLSGRVYEQYF
TRBV12-5	.	TRBJ1-2	few	TGTGCTAGTGGTCAGGGCTCTTATGGCTACACCTTC	CASGQGSYGYTF
TRBV23-1	.	TRBJ1-1	.	TGCGCCAGCAGTCACCTCCCAGAGGGCAGGGGCTACAAAAAGAACACTGAAGCTTTCTTT	CASSHLPEGRGYKKNTEAFF
TRBV30	.	TRBJ2-3	.	TGTGCCTGGAGTGTTGCTCAAGACTGGCTACGCACAGATACGCAGTATTTT	CAWSVAQDWLRTDTQYF
TRBV14	TRBD2	TRBJ2-3	.	TGTGCCAGCAGCCGGCCAGCGGGAGTCTCAGATACGCAGTATTTT	CASSRPAGVSDTQYF
TRBV30	.	TRBJ1-5	.	TGTGCCTGGAGTTTAGGAGGAACCGATCAGCCCCAGCATTTT	CAWSLGGTDQPQHF
TRBV29-1	.	TRBJ2-7	once	TGCAGCGTGGAGGGGTCGGGGGAAGGCTACGAGCAGTACTTC	CSVEGSGEGYEQYF
TRBV5-1	TRBD1	TRBJ2-2	.	TGCGCCAGCAGCTTGGCCGGGACAGGGATTAACACCGGGGAGCTGTTTTTT	CASSLAGTGINTGELFF
TRBV9	TRBD1	TRBJ1-1	.	TGTGCCAGCAGCGCAACAGGGGGCTCCACTGAAGCTTTCTTT	CASSATGGSTEAFF
TRBV4-3	TRBD1	TRBJ1-1	.	TGCGCCAGCAGCCAAGTGAGGGGGCTACCCACTGAAGCTTTCTTT	CASSQVRGLPTEAFF
TRBV7-2	TRBD1	TRBJ1-2	.	TGTGCCAGCAGCTTAACTCCTCCAGGACAGGGTTTGAGCTACACCTTC	CASSLTPPGQGLSYTF
TRBV10-3	.	TRBJ1-1	.	TGTGCCATCAGTGAGTCGAACGGGGGCACTGAAGCTTTCTTT	CAISESNGGTEAFF
TRBV11-3	.	TRBJ2-5	.	TGTGCCAGCAGCTTAGGAGGGAGTTACCAAGAGACCCAGTACTTC	CASSLGGSYQETQYF
TRBV10-1	TRBD2	TRBJ2-7	.	TGCGCCAGCAGTGAGTCGGGGACTAGAGTTTTGTACTTC	CASSESGTRVLYF
TRBV4-1	.	TRBJ2-5	.	TGCGCCAGCAGCCAAGATGGACTAATTCGAGAGACCCAGTACTTC	CASSQDGLIRETQYF
TRBV4-1	.	TRBJ2-3	.	TGCGCCAGCAGCCAAGGGAGCAGTAGCACAGATACGCAGTATTTT	CASSQGSSSTDTQYF
TRBV19	TRBD2	TRBJ2-1	.	TGTGCCAGTAGTATAGGGGGGAGGGGCAATACCTACAATGAGCAGTTCTTC	CASSIGGRGNTYNEQFF
TRBV19	TRBD2	TRBJ2-1	.	TGTGCCAGTAGTATAGATTTCCCAGCGGGGGGGCCCAAGTCGGGCAATGAGCAGTTCTTC	CASSIDFPAGGPKSGNEQFF
TRBV5-7	TRBD2	TRBJ2-3	.	TGTGCCAGCAGTTACCCGGGACTAGACCTTCTGTATGATACGCAGTATTTT	CASSYPGLDLLYDTQYF
TRBV4-3	.	TRBJ1-5	.	TGCGCCAGCAGCCAAGATGGAGGGCACGGTCAGCCCCAGCATTTT	CASSQDGGHGQPQHF
TRBV9	.	TRBJ2-1	once	TGTGCCAGCAGCCCCCAGTCTTACAATGAGCAGTTCTTC	CASSPQSYNEQFF
TRBV29-1	.	TRBJ1-4	.	TGCAGCGTTGAAGAAGGACAGAATGAAAAACTGTTTTTT	CSVEEGQNEKLFF
TRBV10-2	TRBD1	TRBJ1-3	.	TGCGCCAGCTCCGGGACAGCGAGCTCTGGAAACACCATATATTTT	CASSGTASSGNTIYF